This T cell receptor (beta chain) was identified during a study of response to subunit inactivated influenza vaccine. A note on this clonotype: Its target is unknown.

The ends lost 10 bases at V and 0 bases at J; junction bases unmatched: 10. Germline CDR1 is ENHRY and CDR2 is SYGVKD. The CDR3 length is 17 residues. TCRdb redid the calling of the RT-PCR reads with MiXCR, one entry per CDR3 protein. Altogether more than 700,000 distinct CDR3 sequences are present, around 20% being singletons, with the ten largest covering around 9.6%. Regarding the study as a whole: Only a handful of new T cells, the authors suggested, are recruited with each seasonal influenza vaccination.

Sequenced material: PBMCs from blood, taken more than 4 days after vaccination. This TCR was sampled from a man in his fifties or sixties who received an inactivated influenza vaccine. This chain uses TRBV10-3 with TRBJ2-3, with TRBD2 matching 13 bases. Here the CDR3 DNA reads TGTGCCACACAGCGGACTAGCGGGGGAACTAGCACAGATACGCAGTATTTT. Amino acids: CATQRTSGGTSTDTQYF.